The rows below give T cell receptor beta chains drawn from one sample of a study of T cell responses to AZD1222 COVID-19 vaccine. Clones were sequenced by immunoSEQ multiplex PCR, and TCRdb holds only the in-frame ones, with some missing. The table records 180,000 or so clones, over 80% of them present only once. The material was peripheral blood, obtained 28 days after the second dose of the MenACWY control vaccine. Source of these receptors: an adult who received the MenACWY meningococcal vaccine as a control. The CDR3 runs from the conserved cysteine through the conserved F or W. The order of the fields is D gene, J gene, clone size, V gene, CDR3 DNA, CDR3 protein. D genes are given only for firm matches. Rows may omit the clone size; those that give it use once, few, many or a size class.

TRBD1,TRBJ2-1,.,TRBV13,TGTGCCAGCAGCAAATGGGACAGGGGCTACAATGAGCAGTTCTTC,CASSKWDRGYNEQFF
.,TRBJ2-3,.,TRBV14,TGTGCCAGCAGCCTCCGGGGTACGCAGTATTTT,CASSLRGTQYF
TRBD1,TRBJ1-1,.,TRBV2,TGTGCCAGCAGGCTCCGGGACAGGGGGAGCACTGAAGCTTTCTTT,CASRLRDRGSTEAFF
.,TRBJ1-2,few,TRBV19,TGTGCCAGTTCGAGGGGGTCCAACTATGGCTACACCTTC,CASSRGSNYGYTF
TRBD1,TRBJ1-5,.,TRBV4-1,TGCGCCAGCAGCCAAGAGGGACAGACGAATCAGCCCCAGCATTTT,CASSQEGQTNQPQHF
TRBD1,TRBJ1-2,.,TRBV2,TGTGCCAGCATTATGACAGGGGGGAATGGCTACACCTTC,CASIMTGGNGYTF
TRBD1,TRBJ2-1,.,TRBV24-1,TGTGCCACCAGTGATCCTCGCAGGGGGCGCAATGAGCAGTTCTTC,CATSDPRRGRNEQFF
TRBD1,TRBJ1-5,.,TRBV27,TGTGCCAGCAGGACAGGGAACAATCAGCCCCAGCATTTT,CASRTGNNQPQHF
.,TRBJ1-5,.,TRBV10-3,TGTGCCACCGGCGATAGCAATCAGCCCCAGCATTTT,CATGDSNQPQHF
.,TRBJ2-6,once,TRBV6-1,TGTGCCAGCAGTGAACACGGAGGCTCTGGGGCCAACGTCCTGACTTTC,CASSEHGGSGANVLTF
.,TRBJ2-5,.,TRBV5-1,TGCGCCAGCAGCTCGTGGGAGGCCCAAGAGACCCAGTACTTC,CASSSWEAQETQYF
.,TRBJ1-3,.,TRBV4-1,TGCGCCAGCAGCCAAAGCCTGGCGGACGCAGGAAACACCATATATTTT,CASSQSLADAGNTIYF
.,TRBJ2-2,.,TRBV11-2,TGTGCCAGCAGCTCGGGGACCGGGGAGCTGTTTTTT,CASSSGTGELFF
.,TRBJ2-2,.,TRBV7-2,TGTGCCAGCAGCCCCACTGCCGGCACCGGGGAGCTGTTTTTT,CASSPTAGTGELFF
TRBD1,TRBJ1-1,.,TRBV5-1,TGCGCCAGCAGCTTGGGGCCCGGGACAGGGGGAGCTGAAGCTTTCTTT,CASSLGPGTGGAEAFF
.,TRBJ2-5,.,TRBV7-2,TGTGCCAGCAGCTTAGACCAGGGGCGGGGGACCCAGTACTTC,CASSLDQGRGTQYF
TRBD1,TRBJ1-1,.,TRBV15,TGTGCCACCAGCAGACGACAGGGGGTGGCTTTCTTT,CATSRRQGVAFF
TRBD1,TRBJ1-2,.,TRBV5-1,TGCGCCAGCAGCTTGCAGGGGGCGGATGGCTACACCTTC,CASSLQGADGYTF
.,TRBJ2-7,.,TRBV6-8,TGTGCCAGCCTTTCAGGGTCCAGCTCCTACGAGCAGTACTTC,CASLSGSSSYEQYF
.,TRBJ1-3,.,TRBV6-5,TGTGCCAGCAGGGACGATCTCTCTGGAAACACCATATATTTT,CASRDDLSGNTIYF
.,TRBJ1-1,.,TRBV7-9,TGTGCCAGCAGCTCCGGGACACCCAACACTGAAGCTTTCTTT,CASSSGTPNTEAFF
.,TRBJ2-2,.,TRBV5-1,TGCGCCAGCAGCTCCGGGACACTCGCGAACACCGGGGAGCTGTTTTTT,CASSSGTLANTGELFF
TRBD1,TRBJ1-6,.,TRBV9,TGTGCCAGCAGCGTTTGGACAGGGCCTAATTCACCCCTCCACTTT,CASSVWTGPNSPLHF
TRBD1,TRBJ1-6,.,TRBV4-2,TGTGCCAGCAGCCAAGAAAGGGACAGAAATTCACCCCTCCACTTT,CASSQERDRNSPLHF
TRBD1,TRBJ1-1,.,TRBV9,TGTGCCAGCAGCGTGGCAGGACAGGGGAACACTGAAGCTTTCTTT,CASSVAGQGNTEAFF
TRBD1,TRBJ1-2,.,TRBV9,TGTGCCAGCAGCGTAGGGGGGACAGAGACCAACTATGGCTACACCTTC,CASSVGGTETNYGYTF
.,TRBJ1-2,.,TRBV7-2,TGTGCCAGCAGCTTGGGGCAGCGTTATGGCTACACCTTC,CASSLGQRYGYTF
.,TRBJ1-2,once,TRBV10-1,TGCGCCAGCAGTGAGTCGGGTAGCTATGGCTACACCTTC,CASSESGSYGYTF
TRBD1,TRBJ1-3,once,TRBV7-2,TGTGCCAGCAGCTCAAGCCCACAGGGGAGCTCTGGAAACACCATATATTTT,CASSSSPQGSSGNTIYF
TRBD2,TRBJ2-7,.,TRBV4-1,TGCGCCAGCAGCCAGGTAGCGGGGACCTCCTACGAGCAGTACTTC,CASSQVAGTSYEQYF
.,TRBJ2-5,.,TRBV5-5,TGTGCCAGCAGCACGGGACATACACAAGAGACCCAGTACTTC,CASSTGHTQETQYF
.,TRBJ2-5,.,TRBV10-2,TGCGCCAGCAGTGTCCCCGGGACTGAGACCCAGTACTTC,CASSVPGTETQYF
.,TRBJ1-4,.,TRBV6-5,TGTGCCAGCAGTTACTACAGGGCCGGGGAGGAAAAACTGTTTTTT,CASSYYRAGEEKLFF
.,TRBJ1-1,.,TRBV12-3/TRBV12-4,TGTGCCAGCAGTTTCGGCATGAACACTGAAGCTTTCTTT,CASSFGMNTEAFF
.,TRBJ1-1,.,TRBV3-1/TRBV3-2,TGTGCCAGCAGCCAAGTACGTAGCTCGACTGAAGCTTTCTTT,CASSQVRSSTEAFF
TRBD1,TRBJ1-2,.,TRBV5-4,TGTGCCAGCAGCGCCGGGACAGGGGAAGCCTTC,CASSAGTGEAF
.,TRBJ1-5,once,TRBV20-1,TGCAGTGCTAGTCTGGGGCCCAGCAATCAGCCCCAGCATTTT,CSASLGPSNQPQHF
TRBD1,TRBJ2-3,once,TRBV12-3/TRBV12-4,TGTGCCAGCAGTTACAACAGGGGAAATACGCAGTATTTT,CASSYNRGNTQYF
.,TRBJ1-6,once,TRBV6-2/TRBV6-3,TGTGCCAGCAGTTACCCTGACAGGAATTCACCCCTCCACTTT,CASSYPDRNSPLHF
.,TRBJ1-1,.,TRBV6-5,TGTGCCAGCAAGTTGGACCCCAGGGGTCGAACTGAAGCTTTCTTT,CASKLDPRGRTEAFF
TRBD1,TRBJ1-4,.,TRBV5-1,TGCGCCAGCAGCTTGGAGAGGACAGGGGGAGTCAGTGAAAAACTGTTTTTT,CASSLERTGGVSEKLFF
.,TRBJ2-7,.,TRBV7-9,TGTGCCAGCAGCCCAGACTTGACCGTCTACGAGCAGTACTTC,CASSPDLTVYEQYF
.,TRBJ2-7,.,TRBV6-5,TGTGCCAGCAGTTATACATCTACCTACGAGCAGTACTTC,CASSYTSTYEQYF
.,TRBJ2-3,.,TRBV4-2,TGTGCCAGCAGCCAAGATCCAGGGGATACGCAGTATTTT,CASSQDPGDTQYF
.,TRBJ2-7,.,TRBV4-1,TGCGCCAGCAGCCAGGTCGTCCCCGCCGAGCAGTACTTC,CASSQVVPAEQYF
.,TRBJ2-1,.,TRBV12-2,TGTGCAAGTCGCTTAGGGTTGTATAGCGGCCCCCGGAATGAGCAGTTCTTC,CASRLGLYSGPRNEQFF
.,TRBJ1-2,.,TRBV7-2,TGTGCCAGCAGCTTAAACGGGCAGGTGGTCGCCGGCTACACCTTC,CASSLNGQVVAGYTF
TRBD1,TRBJ2-3,.,TRBV29-1,TGCAGCGGCTACAGGGGCGGTAACACAGATACGCAGTATTTT,CSGYRGGNTDTQYF
.,TRBJ1-5,.,TRBV19,TGTGCCAGTAGTATGGTATCGGGGCCCCAGCATTTT,CASSMVSGPQHF
.,TRBJ2-7,.,TRBV19,TGTGCCAGTAGTGTCTACGAGCAGTACTTC,CASSVYEQYF
.,TRBJ1-1,.,TRBV6-2/TRBV6-3,TGTGCCAGCAGTTACTCCCGGGACCTTGGGAACACTGAAGCTTTCTTT,CASSYSRDLGNTEAFF
.,TRBJ2-7,.,TRBV6-6,TGTGCCAGTAGGACGCACTACGAGCAGTACTTC,CASRTHYEQYF
.,TRBJ1-2,.,TRBV3-1/TRBV3-2,TGTGCCAGCAGCCAGAACATCAGGGGTGGAGACTACACCTTC,CASSQNIRGGDYTF
.,TRBJ1-2,.,TRBV24-1,TGTGCCACCAGTGACCGGAGTAACTATGGCTACACCTTC,CATSDRSNYGYTF
TRBD2,TRBJ2-2,.,TRBV3-1/TRBV3-2,TGTGCCAGCAGCCAAAGCCCCCAACTAGCGGGGGGGCAAGGCGGGGAGCTGTTTTTT,CASSQSPQLAGGQGGELFF